These T cell receptor beta chains were read from a single sample in a study of blood T cell repertoires in COVID-19. Profiling relied on immunoSEQ multiplex PCR, and the TCRdb table lists in-frame clones only, not all of them. The table shows about 280,000 clones, with roughly 88% occurring only once. Sequenced material: PBMCs or T cells enriched from blood (not recorded which). The source of these receptors is a woman in her twenties or thirties who had recovered from COVID-19. Both conserved end residues are part of each CDR3. The order of the fields is CDR3 length, V gene, J gene, D gene, clone size, CDR3 DNA, CDR3 protein. The D gene is left open where the match is weak. Expanded clones are given a class, and other clones once, few, many or no size at all.

16	TRBV10-1	TRBJ2-5	NA	NA	TGCGCCAGCAGTGAGTCGCTAGGCGGGGATCAAGAGACCCAGTACTTC	CASSESLGGDQETQYF
15	TRBV28	TRBJ2-1	TRBD2	NA	TGTGCCAGCAGCCCGGGGGGGCAGGGTAGCTATGAGCAGTTCTTC	CASSPGGQGSYEQFF
15	TRBV7-3	TRBJ2-6	NA	few	TGTGCCAGCAGCTTAACAGGGGCTGGGGCCAACGTCCTGACTTTC	CASSLTGAGANVLTF
16	TRBV2	TRBJ2-1	TRBD2	NA	TGTGCCAGCAGTGAGGCCGCGGGGGGGAGGATGAATGAGCAGTTCTTC	CASSEAAGGRMNEQFF
13	TRBV28	TRBJ1-3	TRBD1	NA	TGTGCCAGCAGTAGGGGGCGGGAAAACACCATATATTTT	CASSRGRENTIYF
15	TRBV6-5	TRBJ1-1	NA	NA	TGTGCCAGCAGTACGCACGAACAGGGAAGGACTGAAGCTTTCTTT	CASSTHEQGRTEAFF
14	TRBV11-2	TRBJ2-7	TRBD1	NA	TGTGCCAGCAGCTTATGGGACAGGGTCTACGAGCAGTACTTC	CASSLWDRVYEQYF
17	TRBV13	TRBJ2-7	NA	NA	TGTGCCAGCAGCTTAGGGGGGGAGACAGGAAGAGTGGGTGAGCAGTACTTC	CASSLGGETGRVGEQYF
16	TRBV6-1	TRBJ2-7	TRBD2	NA	TGTGCCAGCAGTGAAGCGTTTCGGACTAGCTTCTACGAGCAGTACTTC	CASSEAFRTSFYEQYF
14	TRBV9	TRBJ1-2	TRBD1	NA	TGTGCCAGCAGCCCGGAGGGACAGAACTATGGCTACACCTTC	CASSPEGQNYGYTF
15	TRBV18	TRBJ1-2	TRBD1	NA	TGTGCCAGCTCACCACCGGTGTCAGGGGGTTATGGCTACACCTTC	CASSPPVSGGYGYTF
12	TRBV24-1	TRBJ2-2	NA	NA	TGTGCCACCAGTGCTACCAACGGGGAGCTGTTTTTT	CATSATNGELFF
12	TRBV7-9	TRBJ1-5	NA	NA	TGTGCCAGCAGCTTACAGGATCAGCCCCAGCATTTT	CASSLQDQPQHF
10	TRBV27	TRBJ1-2	NA	NA	TGTGCCAGCACTCGAGGGGGCTACACCTTC	CASTRGGYTF
13	TRBV6-4	TRBJ1-1	TRBD1	NA	TGTGCCAGCCGAAGGGGGCGGAACACTGAAGCTTTCTTT	CASRRGRNTEAFF
16	TRBV15	TRBJ2-7	TRBD2	NA	TGTGCCACCAGCAGAGAATGGACTAGCGGGAGCTACGAGCAGTACTTC	CATSREWTSGSYEQYF
15	TRBV7-9	TRBJ1-6	TRBD1	NA	TGTGCCAGCAGCTTAGACGACAGGGTCGCGCCTCCCCTCCACTTT	CASSLDDRVAPPLHF
15	TRBV30	TRBJ2-5	NA	few	TGTGCCTGGAGTCCCCCGAGTAGTCGGCAAGAGACCCAGTACTTC	CAWSPPSSRQETQYF
15	TRBV4-1	TRBJ2-2	TRBD1	NA	TGCGCCAGCAGCTTTCGGACAGGGGAGGACGGGGAGCTGTTTTTT	CASSFRTGEDGELFF
13	TRBV5-1	TRBJ2-7	NA	once	TGCGCCAGCAGGAACAGGGCTAACTACGAGCAGTACTTC	CASRNRANYEQYF
12	TRBV18	TRBJ2-7	NA	NA	TGTGCCAGCTCACCGCGCCCCTACGAGCAGTACTTC	CASSPRPYEQYF
15	TRBV19	TRBJ2-3	TRBD2	NA	TGTGCCACCCGTCCGGCCGGGAGGTTTGGAGATACGCAGTATTTT	CATRPAGRFGDTQYF
12	TRBV30	TRBJ1-1	NA	NA	TGTGCCTGGAGTGGGTCGGGCACTGAAGCTTTCTTT	CAWSGSGTEAFF
14	TRBV5-6	TRBJ1-3	NA	few	TGTGCCAGCAGCTTGGTCCGGGGAGGAAACACCATATATTTT	CASSLVRGGNTIYF
12	TRBV2	TRBJ1-2	NA	NA	TGTGCCAGCAGTGAAGCGCTAAGTGGCTACACCTTC	CASSEALSGYTF
15	TRBV19	TRBJ1-2	NA	NA	TGTGCCAGTAGTATGAGGACATCGGATAATTATGGCTACACCTTC	CASSMRTSDNYGYTF
12	TRBV7-9	TRBJ1-6	NA	NA	TGTGCCAGCAGCTTAACGCGTTCACCCCTCCACTTT	CASSLTRSPLHF
12	TRBV6-5	TRBJ2-7	TRBD2	NA	TGTGTTACTAGCGGGAGGGCCTACGAGCAGTACTTC	CVTSGRAYEQYF
15	TRBV9	TRBJ1-1	NA	few	TGTGCCAGCAGCCCACTCGGGGACTCGAACACTGAAGCTTTCTTT	CASSPLGDSNTEAFF